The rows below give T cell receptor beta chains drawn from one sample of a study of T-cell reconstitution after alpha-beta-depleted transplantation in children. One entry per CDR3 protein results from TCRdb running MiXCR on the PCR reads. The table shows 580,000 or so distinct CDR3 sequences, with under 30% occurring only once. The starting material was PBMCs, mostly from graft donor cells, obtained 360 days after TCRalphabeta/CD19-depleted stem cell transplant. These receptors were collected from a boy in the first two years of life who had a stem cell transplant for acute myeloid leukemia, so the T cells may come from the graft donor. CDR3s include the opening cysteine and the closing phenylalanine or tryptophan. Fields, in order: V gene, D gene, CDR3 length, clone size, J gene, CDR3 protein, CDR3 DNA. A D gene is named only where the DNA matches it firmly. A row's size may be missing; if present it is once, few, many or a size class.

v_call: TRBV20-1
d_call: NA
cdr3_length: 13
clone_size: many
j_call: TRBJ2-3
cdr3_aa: CSAGQPSTDTQYF
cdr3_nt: TGCAGTGCCGGACAGCCTAGCACAGATACGCAGTATTTT

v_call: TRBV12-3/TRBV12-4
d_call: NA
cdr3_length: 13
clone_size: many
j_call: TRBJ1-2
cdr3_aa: CASSPLGRDGYTF
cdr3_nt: TGTGCCAGCAGCCCCCTCGGGCGAGATGGCTACACCTTC

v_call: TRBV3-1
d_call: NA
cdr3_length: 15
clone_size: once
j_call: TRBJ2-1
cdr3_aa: CASSHLWTIPNEQFF
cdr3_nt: TGTGCCAGCAGCCATCTGTGGACTATACCCAATGAGCAGTTCTTC

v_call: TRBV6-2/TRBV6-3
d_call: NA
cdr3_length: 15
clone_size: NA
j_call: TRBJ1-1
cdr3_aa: CASSSSPLRAGGAFF
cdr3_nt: TGTGCCAGCAGTTCCTCGCCCTTAAGGGCCGGGGGAGCTTTCTTT

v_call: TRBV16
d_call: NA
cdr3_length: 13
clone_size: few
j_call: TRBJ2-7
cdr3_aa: CASSPQKTYEQYF
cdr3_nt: TGTGCCAGCAGCCCACAGAAAACCTACGAGCAGTACTTC

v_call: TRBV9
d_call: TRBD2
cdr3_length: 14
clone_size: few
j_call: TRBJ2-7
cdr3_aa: CASSASGGFTEQYF
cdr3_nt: TGTGCCAGCAGTGCTAGCGGGGGTTTTACCGAGCAGTACTTC

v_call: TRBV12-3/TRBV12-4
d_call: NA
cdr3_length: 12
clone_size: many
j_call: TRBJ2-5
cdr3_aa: CASRARVETQYF
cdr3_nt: TGTGCCAGCAGGGCAAGGGTTGAGACCCAGTACTTC

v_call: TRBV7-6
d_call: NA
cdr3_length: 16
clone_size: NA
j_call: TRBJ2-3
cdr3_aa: CASSPHGGPIIDTQYF
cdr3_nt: TGTGCCAGCAGCCCTCACGGGGGGCCTATTATAGATACGCAGTATTTT

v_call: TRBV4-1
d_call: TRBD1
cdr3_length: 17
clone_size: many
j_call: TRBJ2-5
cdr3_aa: CASSREQGAILQETQYF
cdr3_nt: TGCGCCAGCAGCCGAGAACAGGGGGCAATCCTACAAGAGACCCAGTACTTC

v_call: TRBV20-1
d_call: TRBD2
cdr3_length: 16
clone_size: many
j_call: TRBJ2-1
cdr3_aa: CSASRASGGAGNEQFF
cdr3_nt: TGCAGTGCTAGCCGGGCTAGCGGGGGGGCTGGAAATGAGCAGTTCTTC

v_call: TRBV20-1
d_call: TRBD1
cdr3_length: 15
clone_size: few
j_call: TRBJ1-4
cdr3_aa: CSARASGTGREKLFF
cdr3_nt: TGCAGTGCTAGAGCCTCAGGGACAGGGCGAGAAAAACTGTTTTTT

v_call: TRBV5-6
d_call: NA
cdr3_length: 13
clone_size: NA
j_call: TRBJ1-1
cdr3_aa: CASSFPPPGKAFF
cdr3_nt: TGTGCCAGCAGCTTCCCGCCCCCTGGCAAAGCTTTCTTT

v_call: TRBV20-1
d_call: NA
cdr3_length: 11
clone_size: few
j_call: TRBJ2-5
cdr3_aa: CSASRSGTQYF
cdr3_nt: TGCAGTGCTAGCAGATCGGGGACCCAGTACTTC

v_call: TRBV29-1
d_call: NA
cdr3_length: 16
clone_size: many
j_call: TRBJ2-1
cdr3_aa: CSVGRPVWPREDEQFF
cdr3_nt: TGCAGCGTTGGTCGTCCCGTCTGGCCAAGGGAGGATGAGCAGTTCTTC

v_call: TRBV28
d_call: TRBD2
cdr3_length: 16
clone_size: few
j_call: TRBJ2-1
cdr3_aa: CASSPRLAGVADEQFF
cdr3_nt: TGTGCCAGCAGTCCCCGACTAGCGGGGGTGGCAGATGAGCAGTTCTTC

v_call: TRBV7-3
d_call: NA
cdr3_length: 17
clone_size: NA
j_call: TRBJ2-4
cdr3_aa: CASSLTRATGRQNIQYF
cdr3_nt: TGTGCCAGCAGCTTAACGAGGGCCACAGGGCGCCAAAACATTCAGTACTTC

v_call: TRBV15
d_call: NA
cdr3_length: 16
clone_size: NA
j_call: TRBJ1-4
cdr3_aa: CATSREGAGPTEKLFF
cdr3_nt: TGTGCCACCAGCAGAGAGGGGGCGGGACCCACGGAAAAACTGTTTTTT

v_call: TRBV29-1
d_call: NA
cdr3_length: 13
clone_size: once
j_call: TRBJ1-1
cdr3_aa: CSVETWGNTEAFF
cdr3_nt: TGCAGCGTTGAAACTTGGGGGAACACTGAAGCTTTCTTT

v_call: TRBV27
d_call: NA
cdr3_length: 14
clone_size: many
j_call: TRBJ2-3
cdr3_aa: CASGYTAGTDTQYF
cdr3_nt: TGTGCCAGCGGTTATACGGCCGGCACAGATACGCAGTATTTT

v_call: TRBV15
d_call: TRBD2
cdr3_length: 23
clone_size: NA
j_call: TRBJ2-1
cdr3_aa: CATSRDSTRIQTSGSQIYNEQFF
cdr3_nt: TGTGCCACCAGCAGAGATAGTACCCGGATCCAGACTAGCGGGAGTCAAATTTACAATGAGCAGTTCTTC

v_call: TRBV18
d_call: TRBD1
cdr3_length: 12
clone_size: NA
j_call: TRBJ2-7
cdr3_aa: CASSGQGHEQYF
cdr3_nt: TGTGCCAGCTCGGGACAGGGGCACGAGCAGTACTTC

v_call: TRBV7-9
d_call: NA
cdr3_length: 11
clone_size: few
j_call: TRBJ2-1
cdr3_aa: CASSWVEEQFF
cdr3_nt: TGTGCCAGCAGCTGGGTAGAAGAGCAGTTCTTC

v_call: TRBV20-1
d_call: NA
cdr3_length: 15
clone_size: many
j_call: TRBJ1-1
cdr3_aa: CSARGHLGVNTEAFF
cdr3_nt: TGCAGTGCTAGAGGTCACCTCGGGGTGAACACTGAAGCTTTCTTT

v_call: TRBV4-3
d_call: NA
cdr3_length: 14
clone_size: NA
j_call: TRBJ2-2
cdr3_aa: CASSPDSNTGELFF
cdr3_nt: TGCGCCAGCAGCCCGGACAGTAACACCGGGGAGCTGTTTTTT

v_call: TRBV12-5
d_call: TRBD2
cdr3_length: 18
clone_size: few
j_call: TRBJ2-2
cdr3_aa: CASGLVTSGLKNTGELFF
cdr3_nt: TGTGCTAGTGGTTTGGTAACTAGCGGGTTAAAGAACACCGGGGAGCTGTTTTTT

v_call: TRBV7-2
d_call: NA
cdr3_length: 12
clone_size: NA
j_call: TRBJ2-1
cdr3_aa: CASSLGTLGPSF
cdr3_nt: TGTGCCAGCAGCTTAGGGACCTTAGGGCCGTCATTC

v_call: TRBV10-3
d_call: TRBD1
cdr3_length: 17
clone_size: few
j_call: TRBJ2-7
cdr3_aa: CAISESASGTGAYEQYF
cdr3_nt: TGTGCCATCAGTGAGTCGGCCTCCGGGACAGGGGCCTACGAGCAGTACTTC

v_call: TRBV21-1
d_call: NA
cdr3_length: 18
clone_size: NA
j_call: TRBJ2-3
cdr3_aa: CASSKPGLAGETTDTQYF
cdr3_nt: TGTGCCAGCAGCAAACCCGGACTAGCGGGGGAAACCACAGATACGCAGTATTTT

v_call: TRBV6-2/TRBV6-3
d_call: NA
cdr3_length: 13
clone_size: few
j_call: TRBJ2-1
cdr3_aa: CASSSRQVNEQFF
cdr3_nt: TGTGCCAGCAGTTCCAGACAGGTCAATGAGCAGTTCTTC

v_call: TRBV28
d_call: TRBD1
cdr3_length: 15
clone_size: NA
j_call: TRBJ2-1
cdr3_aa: CASSFGDRGTNEQFF
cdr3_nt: TGTGCCAGCAGTTTCGGGGACAGGGGGACGAATGAGCAGTTCTTC

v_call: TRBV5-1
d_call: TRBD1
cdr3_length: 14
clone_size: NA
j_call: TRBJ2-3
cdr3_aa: CASSIYRGRDTQYF
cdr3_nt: TGCGCCAGCAGCATATACAGGGGGCGGGATACGCAGTATTTT

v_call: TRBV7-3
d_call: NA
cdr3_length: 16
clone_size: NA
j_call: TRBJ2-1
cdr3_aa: CASSLNPSPWGHEQFF
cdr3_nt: TGTGCCAGCAGCTTAAACCCTAGCCCCTGGGGTCATGAGCAGTTCTTC

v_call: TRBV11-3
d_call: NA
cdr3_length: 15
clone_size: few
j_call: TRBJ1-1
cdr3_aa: CASSQQGSGNTEAFF
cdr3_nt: TGTGCCAGCAGCCAACAGGGATCAGGGAACACTGAAGCTTTCTTT

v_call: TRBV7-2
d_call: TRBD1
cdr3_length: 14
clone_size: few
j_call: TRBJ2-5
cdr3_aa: CASSGTAGGETQYF
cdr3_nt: TGTGCCAGCAGCGGGACCGCAGGGGGAGAGACCCAGTACTTC

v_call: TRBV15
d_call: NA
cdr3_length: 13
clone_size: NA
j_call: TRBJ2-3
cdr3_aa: CATSRVRADTQYF
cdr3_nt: TGTGCCACCAGCAGAGTCCGTGCAGATACGCAGTATTTT

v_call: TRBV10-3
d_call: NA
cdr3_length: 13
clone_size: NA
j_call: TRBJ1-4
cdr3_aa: CAIRGAPNEKLFF
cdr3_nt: TGTGCCATCAGAGGGGCCCCTAATGAAAAACTGTTTTTT

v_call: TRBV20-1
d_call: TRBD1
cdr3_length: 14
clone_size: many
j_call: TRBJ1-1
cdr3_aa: CSARQTGEIGEAFF
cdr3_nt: TGCAGTGCTAGGCAGACAGGGGAGATTGGTGAAGCTTTCTTT

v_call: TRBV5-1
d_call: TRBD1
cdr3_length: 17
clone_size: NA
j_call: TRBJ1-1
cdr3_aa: CASSFGTGGYMNTEAFF
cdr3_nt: TGCGCCAGCAGCTTTGGGACAGGGGGTTACATGAACACTGAAGCTTTCTTT

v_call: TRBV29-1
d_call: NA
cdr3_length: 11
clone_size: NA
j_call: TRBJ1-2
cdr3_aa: CSVEDRERYTF
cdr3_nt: TGCAGCGTTGAAGACAGGGAACGCTACACCTTC

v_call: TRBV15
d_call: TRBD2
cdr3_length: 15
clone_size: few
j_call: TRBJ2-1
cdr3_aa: CATSRDPVTSGGIFF
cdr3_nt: TGTGCCACCAGCAGAGACCCCGTGACTAGCGGGGGGATCTTCTTC

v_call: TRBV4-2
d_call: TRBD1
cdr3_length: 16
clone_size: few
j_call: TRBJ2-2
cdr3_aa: CASSQEKGANTGELFF
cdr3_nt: TGTGCCAGCAGCCAAGAGAAGGGGGCAAACACCGGGGAGCTGTTTTTT

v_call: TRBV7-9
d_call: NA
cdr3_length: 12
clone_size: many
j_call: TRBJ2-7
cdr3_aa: CASSSSFYEQYF
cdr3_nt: TGTGCCAGCAGCTCCAGCTTCTACGAGCAGTACTTC

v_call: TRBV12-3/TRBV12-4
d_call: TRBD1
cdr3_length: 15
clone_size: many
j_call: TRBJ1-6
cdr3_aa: CASKKQGTYNSPLHF
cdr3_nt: TGTGCCAGCAAAAAACAGGGGACTTATAATTCACCCCTCCACTTT

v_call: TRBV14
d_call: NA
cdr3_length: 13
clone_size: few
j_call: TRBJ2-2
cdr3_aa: CASSNSVGGELFF
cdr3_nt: TGTGCCAGCAGCAATTCTGTTGGCGGGGAGCTGTTTTTT

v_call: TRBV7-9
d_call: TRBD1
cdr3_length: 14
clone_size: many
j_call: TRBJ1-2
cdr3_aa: CASSQVDRVYGYTF
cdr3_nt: TGTGCCAGCAGCCAAGTGGACAGGGTCTATGGCTACACCTTC

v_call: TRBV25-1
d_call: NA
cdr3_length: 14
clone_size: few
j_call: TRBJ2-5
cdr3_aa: CASSEYPYQETQYF
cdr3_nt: TGTGCCAGCAGTGAATACCCGTACCAAGAGACCCAGTACTTC

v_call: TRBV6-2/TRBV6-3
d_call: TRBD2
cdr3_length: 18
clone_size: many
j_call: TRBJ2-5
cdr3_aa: CASSTRLAGGPLSETQYF
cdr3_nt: TGTGCCAGCAGCACCCGACTAGCGGGGGGCCCCTTGTCGGAGACCCAGTACTTC

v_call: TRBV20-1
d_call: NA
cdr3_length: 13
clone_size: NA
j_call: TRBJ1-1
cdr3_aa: CSASPGVNTEAFF
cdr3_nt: TGCAGTGCTAGCCCTGGGGTGAACACTGAAGCTTTCTTT

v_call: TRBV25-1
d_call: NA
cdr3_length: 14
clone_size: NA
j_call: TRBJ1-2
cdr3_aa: CASSERAGLYGYTF
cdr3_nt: TGTGCCAGCAGTGAAAGAGCAGGGCTTTATGGCTACACCTTC

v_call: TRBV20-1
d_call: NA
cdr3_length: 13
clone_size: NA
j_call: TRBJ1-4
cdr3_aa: CSAREGVNEKLFF
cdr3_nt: TGCAGTGCTAGAGAAGGGGTCAATGAAAAACTGTTTTTT

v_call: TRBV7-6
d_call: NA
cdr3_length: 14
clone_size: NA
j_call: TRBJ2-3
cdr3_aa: CASSRVILTDTQYF
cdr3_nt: TGTGCCAGCAGCAGGGTCATACTCACAGATACGCAGTATTTT

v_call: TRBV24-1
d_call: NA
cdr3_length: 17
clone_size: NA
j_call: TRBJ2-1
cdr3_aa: CATSDSDPGSSYNEQFF
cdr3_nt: TGTGCCACCAGTGATTCAGACCCAGGGAGCTCCTACAATGAGCAGTTCTTC

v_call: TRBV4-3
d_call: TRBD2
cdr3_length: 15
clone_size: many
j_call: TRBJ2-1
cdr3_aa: CASSQARSGGNEQFF
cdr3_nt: TGCGCCAGCAGCCAAGCACGGAGCGGGGGGAATGAGCAGTTCTTC